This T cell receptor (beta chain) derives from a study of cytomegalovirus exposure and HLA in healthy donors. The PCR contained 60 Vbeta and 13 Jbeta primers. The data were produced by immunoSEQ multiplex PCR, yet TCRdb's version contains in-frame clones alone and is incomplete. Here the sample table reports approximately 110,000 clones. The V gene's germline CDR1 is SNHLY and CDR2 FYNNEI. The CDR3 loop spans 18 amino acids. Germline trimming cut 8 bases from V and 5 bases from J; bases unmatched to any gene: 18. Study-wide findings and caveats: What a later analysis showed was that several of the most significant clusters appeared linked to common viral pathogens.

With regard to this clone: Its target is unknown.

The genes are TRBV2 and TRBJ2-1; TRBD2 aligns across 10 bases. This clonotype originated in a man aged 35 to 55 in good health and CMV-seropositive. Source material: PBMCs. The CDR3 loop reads CASGDLGVAGGTNNEQFF. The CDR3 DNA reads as TGTGCCAGCGGGGACCTCGGAGTAGCGGGAGGAACAAACAATGAGCAGTTCTTC.